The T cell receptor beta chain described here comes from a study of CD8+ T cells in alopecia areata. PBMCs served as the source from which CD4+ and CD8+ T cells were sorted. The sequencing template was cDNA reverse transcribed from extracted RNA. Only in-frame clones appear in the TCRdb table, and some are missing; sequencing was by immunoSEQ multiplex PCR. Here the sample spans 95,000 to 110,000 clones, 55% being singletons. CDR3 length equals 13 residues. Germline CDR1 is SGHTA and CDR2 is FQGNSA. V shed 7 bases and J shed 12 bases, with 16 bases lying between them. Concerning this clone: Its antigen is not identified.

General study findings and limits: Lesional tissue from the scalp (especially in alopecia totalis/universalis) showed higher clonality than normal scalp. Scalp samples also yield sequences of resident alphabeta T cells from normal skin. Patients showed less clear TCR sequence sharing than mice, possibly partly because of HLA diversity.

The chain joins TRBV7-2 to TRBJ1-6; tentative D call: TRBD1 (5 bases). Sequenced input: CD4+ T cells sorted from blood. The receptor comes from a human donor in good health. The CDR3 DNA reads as TGTGCCAGCACTCCAATGGGGCGGGAACCCCTCCACTTT. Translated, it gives CASTPMGREPLHF.